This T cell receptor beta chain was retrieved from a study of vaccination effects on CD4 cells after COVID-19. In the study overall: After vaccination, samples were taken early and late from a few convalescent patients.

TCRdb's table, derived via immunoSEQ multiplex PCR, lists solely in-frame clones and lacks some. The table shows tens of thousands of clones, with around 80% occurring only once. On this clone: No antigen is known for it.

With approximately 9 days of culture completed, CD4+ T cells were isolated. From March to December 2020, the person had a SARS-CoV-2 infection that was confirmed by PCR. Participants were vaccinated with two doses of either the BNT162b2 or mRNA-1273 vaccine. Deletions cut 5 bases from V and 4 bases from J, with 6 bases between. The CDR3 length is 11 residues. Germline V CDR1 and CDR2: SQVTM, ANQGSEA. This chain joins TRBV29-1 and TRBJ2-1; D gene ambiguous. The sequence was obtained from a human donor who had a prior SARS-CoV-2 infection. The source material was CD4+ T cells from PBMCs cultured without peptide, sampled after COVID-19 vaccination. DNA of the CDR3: TGCAGCGTTAATTTTTACAATGAGCAGTTCTTC. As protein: CSVNFYNEQFF.